Following are 10 T cell receptor beta chains from one sample sequenced in a study of cytomegalovirus exposure and HLA in healthy donors. Clones were sequenced by immunoSEQ multiplex PCR, and TCRdb holds only the in-frame ones, with some missing. The sample has under 250,000 clones, around 86% seen once; the top ten hold 1.5% to 2%. What was sequenced was PBMCs. All receptors derive from a woman aged 18 to 35 in good health and CMV-seropositive.

The chain uses TRBV7-3 and TRBJ1-3; D is uncertain. The CDR3 is 14 amino acids. Per the germline V gene, CDR1 is SGHTA and CDR2 is FQGTGA. V was trimmed by 4 bases and J by 4 bases, leaving 11 bases between them. The CDR3 sequence is CASSSTRGGNTIYF. CDR3 sequence (DNA): TGTGCCAGCAGCTCTACCAGAGGAGGAAACACCATATATTTT.

The rearrangement links TRBV5-1 to TRBJ2-7; perhaps TRBD1 as D (6 bases). CDR3 size: 15 residues. With 5 bases removed from V and 2 bases from J, the gap between germline ends came to 17 bases. Germline CDR1 and CDR2: SGHRS and YFSETQ. The DNA for the CDR3 is TGCGCCAGCAGTCTACAGGGTTCCTCTGCCTACGAGCAGTACTTC. Its protein product is CASSLQGSSAYEQYF.

V gene TRBV6-5 combines with J gene TRBJ2-7; 10 bases align to TRBD1. Germline values: CDR1 MNHEY, CDR2 SVGAGI. This CDR3 region has 14 residues. V lost 4 bases to trimming and J lost 4 bases; unmatched junction nucleotides: 4. CDR3: CASSLGQGRYEQYF. The CDR3 region has the DNA TGTGCCAGCAGTTTGGGACAGGGGAGGTACGAGCAGTACTTC.

The chain joins TRBV29-1 to TRBJ1-2, with TRBD1 as a possible D gene (6 bases). The CDR3 runs 14 residues. CDR1 and CDR2 (germline): SQVTM, ANQGSEA. V dropped 7 bases and J dropped 1 base, with 16 bases sitting between them. The DNA of the CDR3 is TGCAGCGCCACGCCGGGACACCTTAACTATGGCTACACCTTC. This encodes CSATPGHLNYGYTF.

The chain recombines TRBV9 with TRBJ2-6; D remains ambiguous. The CDR3 covers 14 residues. The germline V gene encodes CDR1 SGDLS and CDR2 YYNGEE. The germline V and J ends were trimmed by 4 bases and 2 bases, with 7 bases remaining between them. The CDR3 nucleotides read TGTGCCAGCAGCCCCAGGACTGGGGCCAACGTCCTGACTTTC. As protein: CASSPRTGANVLTF.

The chain links TRBV27 to TRBJ2-3; D is ambiguous. The CDR3 runs to 16 residues. Trimming left V 5 bases short and J 6 bases short, with 21 bases between. Germline V gives CDR1 MNHEY, CDR2 SMNVEV (reference sequence). CDR3 DNA sequence: TGTGCCAGCAGTCCTTTACTACGAGAGGCCCGGGATACGCAGTATTTT. Translation: CASSPLLREARDTQYF.

The chain recombines TRBV7-9 with TRBJ1-2; 7 nucleotides match TRBD1. The germline V gene has CDR1 SEHNR and CDR2 FQNEAQ (reference sequence). V lost 5 bases to trimming and J lost 4 bases; unmatched junction nucleotides: 4. This CDR3 spans 13 amino acids. The CDR3 bases are TGTGCCAGCAGCCCCCGGGACAGCTATGGCTACACCTTC. It yields the protein CASSPRDSYGYTF.

In its sample, this clone was seen a few times. The genes are TRBV4-2 and TRBJ1-5; tentatively, D is TRBD1 (5 bases). Trimming removed 1 base from V and 2 bases from J, with 12 bases in between. Germline CDR1 reads LGHNA; CDR2 reads YNFKEQ. The CDR3 has 16 residues. The CDR3 spells CASSQGGGKGNQPQHF. CDR3 nucleotides: TGTGCCAGCAGCCAAGGCGGGGGTAAAGGCAATCAGCCCCAGCATTTT.

This chain joins TRBV28 and TRBJ1-5; TRBD1 matches 9 bases. CDR1 and CDR2 (germline): MDHEN, SYDVKM. The CDR3 totals 14 residues. With V trimmed by 4 bases and J by 6 bases, 4 bases remained unmatched. In nucleotides, the CDR3 is TGTGCCAGCAGTTATACAGGGGGCTTTCAGCCCCAGCATTTT. Translating gives CASSYTGGFQPQHF.

The chain links TRBV10-1 to TRBJ2-2; 7 nucleotides agree with TRBD2. Trimming at V came to 2 bases and at J to 0 bases, leaving 3 bases not matched to a gene. Germline assignment: CDR1 WNHNN and CDR2 SYGVQD (reference sequence). The CDR3 runs 16 residues. The CDR3 DNA follows: TGCGCCAGCAGTGAGGCTAGCGGAGCGAACACCGGGGAGCTGTTTTTT. Residues: CASSEASGANTGELFF.